This is a list of T cell receptor beta chains from one sample in a study of blood T cell repertoires in COVID-19. Measured with immunoSEQ multiplex PCR; TCRdb has only the in-frame clones, and not every one. The table includes roughly 100,000 clones, roughly 87% detected once. Input material: peripheral blood. The receptors stem from a human donor in a cohort sampled during active COVID-19. CDR3s include the opening cysteine and the closing phenylalanine or tryptophan. The D gene is left open where the match is weak. Clone size is not always given. Where it is, it says once, few, many or a class for expanded clones.

d_call	j_call	clone_size	v_call	cdr3_aa	cdr3_nt
TRBD1	TRBJ2-3	NA	TRBV7-3	CASSYGTGTTDTQYF	TGTGCCAGCAGCTACGGGACAGGGACCACAGATACGCAGTATTTT
TRBD2	TRBJ2-1	NA	TRBV9	CASSVGLAGGSYNEQFF	TGTGCCAGCAGCGTTGGACTAGCGGGAGGGTCCTACAATGAGCAGTTCTTC
NA	TRBJ2-1	NA	TRBV11-2	CASSPLGGTSYNEQFF	TGTGCCAGCAGCCCCCTGGGCGGGACCTCCTACAATGAGCAGTTCTTC
NA	TRBJ1-3	NA	TRBV7-8	CASSLVNSISGNTIYF	TGTGCCAGCAGCTTAGTCAACAGCATCTCTGGAAACACCATATATTTT
NA	TRBJ1-5	NA	TRBV28	CASRSGITQPQHF	TGTGCCAGCAGGTCAGGGATCACACAGCCCCAGCATTTT
TRBD1	TRBJ2-7	NA	TRBV9	CASSADRGDYEQYF	TGTGCCAGCAGCGCCGACAGGGGCGACTACGAGCAGTACTTC
NA	TRBJ2-3	NA	TRBV27	CASSPWGSIADTQYF	TGTGCCAGCAGTCCCTGGGGCTCTATCGCAGATACGCAGTATTTT
NA	TRBJ1-5	medium-sized	TRBV6-1	CASSDGGNQPQHF	TGTGCCAGCAGTGACGGAGGCAATCAGCCCCAGCATTTT
TRBD1	TRBJ1-1	NA	TRBV19	CASSGTVNTEAFF	TGTGCCAGTTCCGGGACAGTGAACACTGAAGCTTTCTTT
NA	TRBJ2-7	NA	TRBV10-3	CAAKRQGLSLSEQYF	TGTGCCGCCAAGAGACAGGGACTTTCTCTCAGCGAGCAGTACTTC
NA	TRBJ1-1	NA	TRBV7-9	CASSLAPGRDAFF	TGTGCCAGCAGCTTAGCCCCAGGGCGGGATGCTTTCTTT
TRBD2	TRBJ2-3	NA	TRBV2	CASSARLAGTDTQYF	TGTGCCAGCAGTGCCAGACTAGCGGGAACAGATACGCAGTATTTT
NA	TRBJ1-4	NA	TRBV9	CASSVGRGPVEKLFF	TGTGCCAGCAGCGTAGGGAGGGGCCCGGTTGAAAAACTGTTTTTT
TRBD2	TRBJ2-2	NA	TRBV15	CATRRGANTGELFF	TGTGCCACCCGGCGGGGGGCGAACACCGGGGAGCTGTTTTTT
NA	TRBJ1-5	NA	TRBV6-5	CASETTGRSPQHF	TGTGCCAGCGAAACTACGGGGAGATCGCCCCAGCATTTT
TRBD1	TRBJ2-7	NA	TRBV5-6	CASRVQGALLYEQYF	TGTGCCAGCAGGGTACAGGGGGCGCTTCTCTACGAGCAGTACTTC
TRBD1	TRBJ2-7	once	TRBV6-5	CASNTQGAGYEQYF	TGTGCCAGCAACACACAGGGGGCGGGCTACGAGCAGTACTTC
TRBD2	TRBJ2-5	NA	TRBV28	CASSTPGGQETQYF	TGTGCCAGCAGTACCCCGGGGGGCCAAGAGACCCAGTACTTC
TRBD1	TRBJ2-3	NA	TRBV14	CASSPGTANTDTQYF	TGTGCCAGCAGCCCCGGGACAGCCAACACAGATACGCAGTATTTT
NA	TRBJ2-5	NA	TRBV5-1	CASTQSGATGQETQYF	TGCGCCAGCACACAGAGCGGCGCCACGGGACAAGAGACCCAGTACTTC
TRBD1	TRBJ2-1	NA	TRBV9	CASSPGTGYNEQFF	TGTGCCAGCAGCCCCGGGACAGGTTACAATGAGCAGTTCTTC
NA	TRBJ2-2	once	TRBV27	CASSPGTEDTGELFF	TGTGCCAGCAGTCCCGGGACTGAGGACACCGGGGAGCTGTTTTTT
TRBD1	TRBJ2-7	NA	TRBV2	CASSDDRGIEQYF	TGTGCCAGCAGTGATGACAGGGGGATCGAGCAGTACTTC
NA	TRBJ2-2	NA	TRBV20-1	CSASLTGELFF	TGCAGTGCTAGTCTCACCGGGGAGCTGTTTTTT